This entry concerns a single T cell receptor (beta chain). Assay: immunoSEQ multiplex PCR; the TCRdb copy retains only in-frame clones and omits some. The data contain approximately 240,000 clones, under 85% of them singletons. The CDR3 spans 13 residues. Deletions cut 5 bases from V and 3 bases from J, with 10 bases between. CDR1 LGHDT and CDR2 YNNKEL come from the germline V gene (reference sequence). Enrolment of Seattle patients took place during active infection, and they were followed longitudinally. This entry belongs to a study of blood T cell repertoires in COVID-19. The sample was peripheral blood. This TCR was sampled from a woman in her thirties with COVID-19, enrolled during active disease. This chain joins TRBV3-1 (or the pseudogene TRBV3-2) and TRBJ1-1; no firm D call. The CDR3 DNA follows: TGTGCCAGCAGCGTCACGAGGGACACTGAAGCTTTCTTT. It translates to CASSVTRDTEAFF.